This T cell receptor (beta chain) is from a study of cytomegalovirus exposure and HLA in healthy donors. This clone was observed once. Both 60 Vbeta primers and 13 Jbeta primers went into the PCR. The method was immunoSEQ multiplex PCR; TCRdb's version includes in-frame clones alone and lacks a portion of them. This table holds 60,000 to 90,000 clones, more than 65% found once. This sequence was found in a man in his sixties or seventies in good health and CMV-seropositive. The sample consisted of PBMCs.

CDR3 bases: TGTGCCAGCAGCGCGACCGGGACAGGGGGCGATGGCTACACCTTC. It encodes CASSATGTGGDGYTF. This chain connects TRBV6-5 to TRBJ1-2; TRBD1 matches at 12 bases. V lost 6 bases, J lost 6 bases, and 8 bases stayed unmatched. There are 15 residues in the CDR3. Germline lookup yields CDR1 MNHEY and CDR2 SVGAGI.